This note documents a single T cell receptor beta chain sequence. Its cognate antigen is unknown. This specimen belongs to a study of blood T cells in healthy people across ages. The donors, aged 6 to 90, were healthy Caucasians from Russia. It was approximately 10 milliliters of peripheral blood that were drawn from each donor. The V and J ends lost 6 bases and 3 bases respectively, with 15 bases between them. The CDR3 has 15 amino acids. Germline CDR1 and CDR2: MGHDK and SYGVNS. The use of a sample-barcoded 5' primer and a J-beta primer mix characterized a second PCR of roughly 7 to 11 cycles. Each cDNA molecule was tagged by a template-switch adaptor with 12 random nucleotides. MiXCR was run by TCRdb on the 5' RACE reads, yielding one entry per CDR3 protein. The sample gives about 970,000 distinct CDR3 sequences, roughly 50% of which show up once; about 21% is in the top ten. Study observations and caveats: Long-lived donors exceeded aged donors in naive CD4+ cells and diversity.

The sequencing sample was made of blood. This sequence was found in a woman in her sixties in good health. The rearrangement uses TRBV25-1 and TRBJ1-5; D might be TRBD1 (6 bases). The CDR3 sequence: CASSPIGGPNQPQHF. The CDR3 DNA follows: TGTGCCAGCAGCCCCATAGGGGGTCCCAATCAGCCCCAGCATTTT.